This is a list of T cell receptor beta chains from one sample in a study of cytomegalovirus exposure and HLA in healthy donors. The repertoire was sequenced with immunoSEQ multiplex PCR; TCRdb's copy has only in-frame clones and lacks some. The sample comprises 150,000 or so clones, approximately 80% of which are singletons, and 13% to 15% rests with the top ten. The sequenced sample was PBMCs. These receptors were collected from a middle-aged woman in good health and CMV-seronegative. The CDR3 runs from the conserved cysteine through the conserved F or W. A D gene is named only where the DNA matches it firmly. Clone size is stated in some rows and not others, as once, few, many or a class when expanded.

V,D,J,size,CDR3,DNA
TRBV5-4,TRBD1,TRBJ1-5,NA,CASSLGGGPDQPQHF,TGTGCCAGCAGCTTGGGAGGGGGCCCTGATCAGCCCCAGCATTTT
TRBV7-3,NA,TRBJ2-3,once,CASSFQTGVTDTQYF,TGTGCCAGCAGCTTTCAGACGGGAGTTACAGATACGCAGTATTTT
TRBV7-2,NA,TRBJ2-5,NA,CASSPTRGRGEETQYF,TGTGCCAGCAGCCCGACCCGGGGCAGGGGGGAAGAGACCCAGTACTTC
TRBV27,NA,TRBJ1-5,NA,CASSQRAPNQPQHF,TGTGCCAGCAGTCAGAGGGCACCCAATCAGCCCCAGCATTTT
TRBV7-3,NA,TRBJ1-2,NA,CASSLPGQPAGGYTF,TGTGCCAGCAGCTTACCCGGACAGCCCGCTGGGGGCTACACCTTC
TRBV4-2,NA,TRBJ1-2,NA,CASSQDGGQGNYGYTF,TGTGCCAGCAGCCAAGATGGGGGACAAGGGAACTATGGCTACACCTTC
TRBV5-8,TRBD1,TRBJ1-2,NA,CATTPWTGDYGYTF,TGTGCCACCACGCCATGGACAGGGGACTATGGCTACACCTTC
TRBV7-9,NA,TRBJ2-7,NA,CASSLGGGGRLSYEQYF,TGTGCCAGCAGCTTAGGAGGGGGGGGGAGGCTCTCCTACGAGCAGTACTTC
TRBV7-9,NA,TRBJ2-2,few,CASSQAEAPSGELFF,TGTGCCAGCAGCCAAGCCGAAGCTCCGAGCGGGGAGCTGTTTTTT
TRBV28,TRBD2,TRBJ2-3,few,CASSFPSGSGTDTQYF,TGTGCCAGCAGTTTCCCTAGCGGGTCGGGTACAGATACGCAGTATTTT
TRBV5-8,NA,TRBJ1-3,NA,CASSLFLGQRSGNTIYF,TGTGCCAGCAGCTTGTTCTTGGGGCAGAGGTCTGGAAACACCATATATTTT
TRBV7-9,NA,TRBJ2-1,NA,CSSSLTVAEQFF,TGTTCCAGCAGCTTGACTGTTGCTGAGCAGTTCTTC
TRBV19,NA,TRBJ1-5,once,CASSPSGFRQPQHF,TGTGCCAGTAGTCCGTCAGGGTTTAGGCAGCCCCAGCATTTT
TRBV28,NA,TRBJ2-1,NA,CASSPTGNPYNEQFF,TGTGCCAGCAGCCCAACGGGGAATCCCTACAATGAGCAGTTCTTC
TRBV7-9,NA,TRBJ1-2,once,CSSSLGEGWNYGYTF,TGTTCCAGCAGCTTAGGGGAGGGTTGGAACTATGGCTACACCTTC
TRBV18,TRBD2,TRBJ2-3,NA,CASSPRGTTNTDTQYF,TGTGCCAGCTCACCACGGGGGACTACGAACACAGATACGCAGTATTTT
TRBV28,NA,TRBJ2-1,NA,CASSYGSVNEQFF,TGTGCCAGCAGTTACGGGAGTGTGAATGAGCAGTTCTTC
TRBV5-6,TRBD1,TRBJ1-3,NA,CASSPGPGQSRNTIYF,TGTGCCAGCAGCCCAGGCCCGGGACAGAGCAGAAACACCATATATTTT
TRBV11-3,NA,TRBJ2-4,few,CASSPHPSVNIQYF,TGTGCCAGCAGCCCCCACCCCTCGGTAAACATTCAGTACTTC
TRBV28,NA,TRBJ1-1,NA,CASSLNQGFSLTEAFF,TGTGCCAGCAGTTTAAATCAGGGGTTTAGCCTCACTGAAGCTTTCTTT
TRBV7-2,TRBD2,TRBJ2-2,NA,CASSLRAGANTGELFF,TGTGCCAGCAGCCTTAGAGCGGGGGCGAACACCGGGGAGCTGTTTTTT
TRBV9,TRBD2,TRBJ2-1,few,CASSRREIAYNEQFF,TGTGCCAGCAGCCGGCGGGAGATTGCCTACAATGAGCAGTTCTTC
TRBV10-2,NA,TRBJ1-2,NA,CASRAAGEGNYGYTF,TGCGCCAGCAGGGCGGCCGGGGAGGGGAACTATGGCTACACCTTC
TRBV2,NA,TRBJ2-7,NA,CASRGVVQAYEQYF,TGTGCCAGCAGAGGGGTTGTTCAAGCCTACGAGCAGTACTTC
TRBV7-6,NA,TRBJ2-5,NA,CASSFIGREETQYF,TGTGCCAGCAGCTTTATCGGCAGGGAAGAGACCCAGTACTTC
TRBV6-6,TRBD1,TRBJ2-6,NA,CASSHTGAGANVLTF,TGTGCCAGCAGTCATACAGGGGCCGGGGCCAACGTCCTGACTTTC
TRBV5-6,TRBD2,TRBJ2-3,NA,CASSLVSLAGSPSTDTQYF,TGTGCCAGCAGCTTGGTGTCGCTAGCGGGGAGTCCTAGCACAGATACGCAGTATTTT
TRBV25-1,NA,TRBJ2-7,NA,CASRGAASYEQYF,TGTGCCAGCAGAGGGGCAGCCTCCTACGAGCAGTACTTC
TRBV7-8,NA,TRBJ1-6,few,CASSLETSYNSPLHF,TGTGCCAGCAGCCTGGAGACCTCCTATAATTCACCCCTCCACTTT
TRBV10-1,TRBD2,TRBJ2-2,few,CASSETPRGLENTGELFF,TGCGCCAGCAGTGAGACGCCCCGTGGACTAGAGAACACCGGGGAGCTGTTTTTT
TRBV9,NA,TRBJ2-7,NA,CASSPRLGAASYEQYF,TGTGCCAGCAGCCCCCGCCTGGGGGCGGCCTCCTACGAGCAGTACTTC
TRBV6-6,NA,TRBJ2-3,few,CASSYHQRATDTQYF,TGTGCCAGCAGTTATCACCAGCGGGCCACAGATACGCAGTATTTT
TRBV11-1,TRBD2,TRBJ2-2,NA,CASSLIAGGPGELFF,TGTGCCAGCAGCTTGATAGCGGGAGGCCCCGGGGAGCTGTTTTTT
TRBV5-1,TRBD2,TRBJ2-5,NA,CASSLAGGPVGTQYF,TGCGCCAGCAGCTTGGCGGGAGGGCCGGTGGGGACCCAGTACTTC
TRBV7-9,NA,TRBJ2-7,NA,CSSSSRGLSSYEQYF,TGTTCCAGCAGCTCCAGGGGATTAAGCTCCTACGAGCAGTACTTC
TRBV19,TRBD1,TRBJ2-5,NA,CASSRLPSQGQETQYF,TGTGCCAGTAGTAGACTCCCGAGCCAGGGACAGGAGACCCAGTACTTC
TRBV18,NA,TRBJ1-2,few,CASSPGAEYGYTF,TGTGCCAGCTCACCAGGGGCAGAATATGGCTACACCTTC
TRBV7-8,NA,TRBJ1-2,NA,CASSLWEQAHYGYTF,TGTGCCAGCAGCTTATGGGAGCAGGCCCACTATGGCTACACCTTC
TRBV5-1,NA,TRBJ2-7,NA,CASSLVGHPKTYEQYF,TGCGCCAGCAGCTTGGTTGGGCACCCGAAGACCTACGAGCAGTACTTC
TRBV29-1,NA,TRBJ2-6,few,CSVEEWDSSGANGLTF,TGCAGCGTTGAAGAGTGGGATAGCTCTGGGGCCAACGGCCTGACTTTC
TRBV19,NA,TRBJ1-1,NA,CASSITGTHTEAFF,TGTGCCAGTAGTATTACAGGGACCCACACTGAAGCTTTCTTT
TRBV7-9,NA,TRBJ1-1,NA,CASSLGMNTEAFF,TGTGCCAGCAGCCTCGGGATGAACACTGAAGCTTTCTTT
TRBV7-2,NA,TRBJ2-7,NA,CASSYSGFPYYEQYF,TGTGCCAGCAGCTACTCAGGCTTCCCATACTACGAGCAGTACTTC
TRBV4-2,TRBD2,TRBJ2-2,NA,CASSQALAGRGTGELFF,TGTGCCAGCAGCCAAGCACTAGCGGGAAGGGGGACCGGGGAGCTGTTTTTT
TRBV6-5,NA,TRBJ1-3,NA,CASSSRQSRNTIYF,TGTGCCAGCAGTTCGCGACAGAGCAGAAACACCATATATTTT
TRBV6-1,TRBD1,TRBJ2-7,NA,CASSLQGANSYEQYF,TGTGCCAGCAGTTTACAGGGGGCGAACTCCTACGAGCAGTACTTC
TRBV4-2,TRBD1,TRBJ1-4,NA,CASSQDLIRGPREKLFF,TGTGCCAGCAGCCAAGATCTCATCAGGGGGCCCCGGGAAAAACTGTTTTTT
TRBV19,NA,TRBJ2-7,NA,CASSSRRRLSSYEQYF,TGTGCCAGTAGTTCCCGGCGGAGGTTAAGCTCCTACGAGCAGTACTTC
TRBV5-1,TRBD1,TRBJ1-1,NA,CASSQQGAQTEAFF,TGCGCCAGCAGCCAACAGGGGGCGCAGACTGAAGCTTTCTTT
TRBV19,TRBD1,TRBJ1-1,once,CASSSQGNLGVEAFF,TGTGCCAGTAGTTCACAGGGGAATTTGGGTGTGGAAGCTTTCTTT
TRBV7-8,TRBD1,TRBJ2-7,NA,CASSLKQGEFREYEQYF,TGTGCCAGCAGCTTAAAACAGGGGGAATTCCGTGAGTACGAGCAGTACTTC
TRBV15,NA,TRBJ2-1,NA,CATSRDRGSASNEQFF,TGTGCCACCAGCAGAGATCGGGGTTCGGCTTCGAATGAGCAGTTCTTC
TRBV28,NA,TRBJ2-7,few,CASTYGGLGNEQYF,TGTGCCAGCACCTACGGGGGTTTAGGAAACGAGCAGTACTTC
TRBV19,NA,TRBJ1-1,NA,CASTRRGVTEAFF,TGTGCCAGTACCCGGCGGGGGGTCACTGAAGCTTTCTTT
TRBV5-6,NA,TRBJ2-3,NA,CASSPLLGGTQYF,TGTGCCAGCAGCCCACTACTGGGGGGTACGCAGTATTTT
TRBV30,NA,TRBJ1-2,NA,CAWSVATVGYTF,TGTGCCTGGAGCGTTGCTACAGTGGGCTACACCTTC
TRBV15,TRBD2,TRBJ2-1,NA,CATSREPGGVYNEQFF,TGTGCCACCAGCAGAGAACCGGGGGGGGTATACAATGAGCAGTTCTTC
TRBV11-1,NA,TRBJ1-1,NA,CASSLGSDKNTEAFF,TGTGCCAGCAGCTTAGGCAGCGATAAGAACACTGAAGCTTTCTTT
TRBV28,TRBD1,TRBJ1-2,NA,CASSPLLGQSNYGYTF,TGTGCCAGCAGTCCCCTCTTGGGACAGAGCAATTATGGCTACACCTTC